This TCR beta chain emerged from a study of cytomegalovirus exposure and HLA in healthy donors. To note about this clone: Its specificity is not known.

The study, taken as a whole, reports: Apparent HLA restriction characterized most CMV-associated TCR beta chains in a later analysis. Reportedly, diagnosis of cytomegalovirus status by the classifier showed high specificity and sensitivity. In a later analysis, HLA-C alleles had the fewest associated TCRs, DRB1 alleles the most.

This PCR relied on a set of 60 Vbeta primers and 13 Jbeta primers. Measured with immunoSEQ multiplex PCR; TCRdb has only the in-frame clones, and not every one. The sample carries approximately 150,000 clones, 64% recorded once. The ends were cut back, 0 bases at V and 4 bases at J, with 13 bases in the middle. The CDR3 sequence is 15 residues long. Germline values: CDR1 SQVTM, CDR2 ANQGSEA. Input material: PBMCs. The sequence came from a woman aged 25 to 39 in good health and CMV-seropositive. The genes are TRBV29-1 and TRBJ1-3, with D unresolved. The CDR3 sequence: CSVEEQDYVGNTIYF. DNA of the CDR3: TGCAGCGTTGAAGAGCAGGACTATGTCGGAAACACCATATATTTT. Full variable domain (missing parts from reference TRBV29-1 and TRBJ1-3): SAVISQKPSRDICQRGTSLTIQCQVDSQVTMMFWYRQQPGQSLTLIATANQGSEATYESGFVIDKFPISRPNLTFSTLTVSNMSPEDSSIYLCSVEEQDYVGNTIYFGEGSWLTVV.